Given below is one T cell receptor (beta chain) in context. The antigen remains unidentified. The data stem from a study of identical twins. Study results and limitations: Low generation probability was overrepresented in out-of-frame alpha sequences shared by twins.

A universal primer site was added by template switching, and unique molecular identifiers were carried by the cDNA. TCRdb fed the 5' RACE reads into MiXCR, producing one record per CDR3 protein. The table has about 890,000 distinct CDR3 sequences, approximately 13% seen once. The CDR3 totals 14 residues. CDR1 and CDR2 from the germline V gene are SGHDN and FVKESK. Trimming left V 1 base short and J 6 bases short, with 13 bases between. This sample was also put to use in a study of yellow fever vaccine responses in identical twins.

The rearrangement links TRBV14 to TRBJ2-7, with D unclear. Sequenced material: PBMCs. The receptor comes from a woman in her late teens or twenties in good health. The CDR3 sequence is CASSQVAAGSEQYF. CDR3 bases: TGTGCCAGCAGCCAAGTTGCGGCAGGTAGCGAGCAGTACTTC.